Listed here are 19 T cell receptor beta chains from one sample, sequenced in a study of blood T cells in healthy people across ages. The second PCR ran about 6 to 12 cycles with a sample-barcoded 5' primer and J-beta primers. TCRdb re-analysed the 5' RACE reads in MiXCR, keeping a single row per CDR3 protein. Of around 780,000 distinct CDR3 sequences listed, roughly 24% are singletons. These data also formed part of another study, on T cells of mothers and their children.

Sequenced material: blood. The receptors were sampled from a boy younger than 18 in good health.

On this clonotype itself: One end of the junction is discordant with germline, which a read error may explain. The CDR3 nucleotides are TGTGCCAGCAGTTTGGCCGACGCAGGGGTGGCCAAAAGCATTCAGTACTTC. This translates into CASSLADAGVAKSIQYF. The chain is built from TRBV28 and TRBJ2-4, with a weak D call TRBD1 (6 bases). This CDR3 region has 17 residues. Germline values: CDR1 MDHEN, CDR2 SYDVKM. The whole variable domain, remainder taken from reference TRBV28 and TRBJ2-4, is DVKVTQSSRYLVKRTGEKVFLECVQDMDHENMFWYRQDPGLGLRLIYFSYDVKMKEKGDIPEGYSVSREKKERFSLILESASTNQTSMYLCASSLADAGVAKSIQYFGAGTRLSVL.

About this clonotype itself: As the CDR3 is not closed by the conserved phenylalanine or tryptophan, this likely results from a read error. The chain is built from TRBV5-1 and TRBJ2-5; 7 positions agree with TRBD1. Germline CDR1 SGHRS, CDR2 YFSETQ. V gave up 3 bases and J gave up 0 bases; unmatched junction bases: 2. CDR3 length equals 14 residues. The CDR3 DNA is TGCGCCAGCAGCTACGGACAGGACCAAGAGACCCAGTACTCC. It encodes CASSYGQDQETQYS.

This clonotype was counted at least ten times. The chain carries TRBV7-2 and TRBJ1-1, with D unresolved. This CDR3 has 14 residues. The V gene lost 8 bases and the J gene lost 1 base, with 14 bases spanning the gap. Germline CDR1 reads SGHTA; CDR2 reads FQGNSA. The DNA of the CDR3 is TGTGCCAGCTCACCAAGCCTGGGGAACACTGAAGCTTTCTTT. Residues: CASSPSLGNTEAFF.

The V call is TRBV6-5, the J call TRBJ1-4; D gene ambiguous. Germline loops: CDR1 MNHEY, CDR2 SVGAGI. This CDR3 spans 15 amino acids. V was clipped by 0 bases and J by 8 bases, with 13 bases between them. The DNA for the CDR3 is TGTGCCAGCAGTTACTCGGGAGGGAAGAGGGAAAAACTGTTTTTT. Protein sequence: CASSYSGGKREKLFF.

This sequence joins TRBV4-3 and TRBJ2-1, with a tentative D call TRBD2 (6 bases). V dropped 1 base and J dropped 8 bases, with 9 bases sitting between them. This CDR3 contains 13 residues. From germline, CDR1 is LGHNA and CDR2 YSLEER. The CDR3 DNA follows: TGCGCCAGCAGCCAAGCCACTAGCTATGAGCAGTTCTTC. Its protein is CASSQATSYEQFF.

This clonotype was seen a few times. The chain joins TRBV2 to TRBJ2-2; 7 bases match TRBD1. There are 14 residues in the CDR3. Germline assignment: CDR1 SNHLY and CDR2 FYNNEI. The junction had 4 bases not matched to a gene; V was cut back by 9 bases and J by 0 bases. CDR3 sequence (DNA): TGTGCCAGTCAGAGGGGGCCGAACACCGGGGAGCTGTTTTTT. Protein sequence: CASQRGPNTGELFF.

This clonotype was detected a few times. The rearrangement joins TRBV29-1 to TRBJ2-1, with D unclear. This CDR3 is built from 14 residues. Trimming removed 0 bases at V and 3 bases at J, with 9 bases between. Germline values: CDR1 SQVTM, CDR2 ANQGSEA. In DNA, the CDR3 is TGCAGCGTTGAAGATCGTCACAGCTACAATGAGCAGTTCTTC. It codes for CSVEDRHSYNEQFF.

CDR3 DNA: TGCGCCAGCAGTGAGAAGACAGGGCCCGGAGAGACCCAGTACTTC. Its translation is CASSEKTGPGETQYF. This chain connects TRBV10-2 to TRBJ2-5; 7 bases are a match to TRBD1. This CDR3 contains 15 residues. Germline CDR1 WSHSY, CDR2 SAAADI. Unmatched junction bases numbered 7, after V lost 2 bases and J lost 4 bases.

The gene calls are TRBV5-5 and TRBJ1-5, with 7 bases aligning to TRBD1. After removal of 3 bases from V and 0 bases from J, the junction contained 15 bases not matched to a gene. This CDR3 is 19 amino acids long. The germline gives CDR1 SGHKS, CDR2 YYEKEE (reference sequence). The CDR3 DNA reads TGTGCCAGCAGCTCCCCCAAGACAAGGGGGCCCGGTAGCAATCAGCCCCAGCATTTT. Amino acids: CASSSPKTRGPGSNQPQHF. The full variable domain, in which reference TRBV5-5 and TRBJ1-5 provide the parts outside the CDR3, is DAGVTQSPTHLIKTRGQQVTLRCSPISGHKSVSWYQQVLGQGPQFIFQYYEKEERGRGNFPDRFSARQFPNYSSELNVNALLLGDSALYLCASSSPKTRGPGSNQPQHFGDGTRLSIL.

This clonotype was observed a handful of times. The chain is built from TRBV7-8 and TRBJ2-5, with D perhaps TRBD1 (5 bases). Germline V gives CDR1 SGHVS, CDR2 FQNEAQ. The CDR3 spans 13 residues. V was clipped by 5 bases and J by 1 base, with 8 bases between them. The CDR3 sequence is CASSQGIQETQYF. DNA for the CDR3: TGTGCCAGCAGCCAGGGTATCCAAGAGACCCAGTACTTC.

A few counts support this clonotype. Written as DNA, the CDR3 is TGTGCCAGCAGTGTCACAGTACGCACTGAAGCTTTCTTT. Protein sequence: CASSVTVRTEAFF. The J gene is TRBJ1-1, the V gene TRBV2; D is unresolved. From germline, CDR1 is SNHLY and CDR2 FYNNEI. Trimming cost V 4 bases and J 4 bases, with 10 bases left between them. The CDR3 totals 13 residues.

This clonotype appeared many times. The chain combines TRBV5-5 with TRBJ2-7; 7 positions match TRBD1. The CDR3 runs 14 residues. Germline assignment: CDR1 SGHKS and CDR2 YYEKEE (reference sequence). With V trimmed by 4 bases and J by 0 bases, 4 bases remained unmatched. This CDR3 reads CASSIRDSSYEQYF. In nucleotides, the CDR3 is TGTGCCAGCAGCATCCGGGACAGCTCCTACGAGCAGTACTTC.

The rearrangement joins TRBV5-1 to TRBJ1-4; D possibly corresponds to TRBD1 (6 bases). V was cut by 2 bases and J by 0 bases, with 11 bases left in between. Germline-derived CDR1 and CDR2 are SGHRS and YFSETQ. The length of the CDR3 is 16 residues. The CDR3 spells CASSFVQGATNEKLFF. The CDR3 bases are TGCGCCAGCAGCTTCGTACAGGGCGCAACTAATGAAAAACTGTTTTTT.

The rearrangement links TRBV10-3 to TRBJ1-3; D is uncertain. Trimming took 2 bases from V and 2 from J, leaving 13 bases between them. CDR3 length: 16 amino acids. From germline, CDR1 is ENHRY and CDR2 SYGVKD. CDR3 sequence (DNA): TGTGCCATCAGTGAGCTCGCTTCGGGAACTGGAAACACCATATATTTT. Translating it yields CAISELASGTGNTIYF.

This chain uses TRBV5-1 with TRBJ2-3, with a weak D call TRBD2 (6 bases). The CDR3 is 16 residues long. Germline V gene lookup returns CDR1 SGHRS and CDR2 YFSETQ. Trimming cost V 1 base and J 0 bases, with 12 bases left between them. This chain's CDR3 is CASSLTPGDSTDTQYF. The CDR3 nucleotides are TGCGCCAGCAGCTTGACACCGGGGGACAGCACAGATACGCAGTATTTT.

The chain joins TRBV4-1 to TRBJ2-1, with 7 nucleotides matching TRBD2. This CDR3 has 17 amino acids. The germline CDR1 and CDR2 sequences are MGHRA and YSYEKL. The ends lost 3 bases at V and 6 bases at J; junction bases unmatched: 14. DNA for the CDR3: TGCGCCAGCAGCCAGGGATTTCTAGCGGTACAGGTCAATGAGCAGTTCTTC. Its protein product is CASSQGFLAVQVNEQFF.

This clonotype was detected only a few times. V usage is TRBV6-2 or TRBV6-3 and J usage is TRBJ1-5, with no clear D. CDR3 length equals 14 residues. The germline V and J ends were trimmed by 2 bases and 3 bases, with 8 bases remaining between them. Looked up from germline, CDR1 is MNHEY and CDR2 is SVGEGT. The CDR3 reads CASSYDGFNQPQHF. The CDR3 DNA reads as TGTGCCAGCAGTTACGACGGGTTCAATCAGCCCCAGCATTTT.

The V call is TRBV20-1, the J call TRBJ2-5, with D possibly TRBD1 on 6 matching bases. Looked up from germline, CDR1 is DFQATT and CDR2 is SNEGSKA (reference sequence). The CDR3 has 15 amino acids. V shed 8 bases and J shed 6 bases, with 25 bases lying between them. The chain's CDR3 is CSTQGAGEGLQTQYF. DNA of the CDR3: TGCAGTACCCAAGGGGCAGGGGAAGGCCTGCAGACCCAGTACTTC.

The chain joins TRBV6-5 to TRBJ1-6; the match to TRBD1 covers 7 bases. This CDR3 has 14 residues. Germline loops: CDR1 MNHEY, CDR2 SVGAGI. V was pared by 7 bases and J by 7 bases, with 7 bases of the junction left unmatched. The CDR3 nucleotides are TGTGCCAGCACCTACAGGGGCCAGAATTCACCCCTCCACTTT. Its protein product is CASTYRGQNSPLHF.